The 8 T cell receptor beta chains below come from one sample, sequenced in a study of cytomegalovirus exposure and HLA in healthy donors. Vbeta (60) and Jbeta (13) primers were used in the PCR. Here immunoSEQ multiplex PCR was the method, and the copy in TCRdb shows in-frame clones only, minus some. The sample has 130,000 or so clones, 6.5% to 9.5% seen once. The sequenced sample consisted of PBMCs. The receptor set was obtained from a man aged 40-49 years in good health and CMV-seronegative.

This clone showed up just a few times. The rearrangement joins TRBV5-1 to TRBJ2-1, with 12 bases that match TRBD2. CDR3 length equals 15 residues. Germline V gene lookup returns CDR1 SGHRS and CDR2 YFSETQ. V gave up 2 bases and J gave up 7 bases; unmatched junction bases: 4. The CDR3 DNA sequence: TGCGCCAGCAGCTTTGGACTAGCGGGGACTAATGAGCAGTTCTTC. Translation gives CASSFGLAGTNEQFF.

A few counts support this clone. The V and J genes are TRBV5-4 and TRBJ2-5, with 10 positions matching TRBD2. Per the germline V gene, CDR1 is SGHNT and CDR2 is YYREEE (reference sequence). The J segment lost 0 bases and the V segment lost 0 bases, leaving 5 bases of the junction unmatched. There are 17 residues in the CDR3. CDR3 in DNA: TGTGCCAGCAGCTTGGCTAGCGGGGGAGGGTACCAAGAGACCCAGTACTTC. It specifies CASSLASGGGYQETQYF.

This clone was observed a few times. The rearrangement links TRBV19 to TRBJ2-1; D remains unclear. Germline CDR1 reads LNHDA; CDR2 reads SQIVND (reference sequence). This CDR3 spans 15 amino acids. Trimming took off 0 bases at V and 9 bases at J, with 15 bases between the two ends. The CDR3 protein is CASSIDSSRVAEQFF. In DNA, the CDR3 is TGTGCCAGTAGTATAGATTCTAGTCGGGTAGCTGAGCAGTTCTTC.

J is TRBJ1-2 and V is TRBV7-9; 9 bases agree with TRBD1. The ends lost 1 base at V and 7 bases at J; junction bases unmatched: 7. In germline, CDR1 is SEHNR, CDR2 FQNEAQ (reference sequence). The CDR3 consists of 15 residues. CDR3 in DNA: TGTGCCAGCAGCTTAGATACAGGGGGCTATAGTGGCTACACCTTC. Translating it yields CASSLDTGGYSGYTF.

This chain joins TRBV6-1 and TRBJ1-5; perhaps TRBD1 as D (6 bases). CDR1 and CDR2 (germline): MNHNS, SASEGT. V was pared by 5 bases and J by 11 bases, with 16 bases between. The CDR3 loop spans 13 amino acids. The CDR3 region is CASSTGSQLAQHF. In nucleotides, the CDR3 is TGTGCCAGCAGTACAGGGTCTCAACTAGCCCAGCATTTT.

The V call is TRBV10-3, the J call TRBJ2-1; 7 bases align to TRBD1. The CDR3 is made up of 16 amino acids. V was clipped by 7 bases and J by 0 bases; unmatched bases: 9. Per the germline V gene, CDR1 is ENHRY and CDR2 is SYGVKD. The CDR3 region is CAITETGPSSYNEQFF. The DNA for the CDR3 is TGTGCCATCACCGAGACAGGGCCCAGCTCCTACAATGAGCAGTTCTTC.

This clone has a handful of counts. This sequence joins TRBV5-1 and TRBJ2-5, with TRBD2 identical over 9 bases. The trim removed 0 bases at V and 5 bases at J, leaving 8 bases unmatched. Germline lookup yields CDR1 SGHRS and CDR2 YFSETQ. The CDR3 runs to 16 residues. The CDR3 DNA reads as TGCGCCAGCAGCTTGGGGCCCAGCGGGGGGCAGGAGACCCAGTACTTC. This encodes CASSLGPSGGQETQYF.

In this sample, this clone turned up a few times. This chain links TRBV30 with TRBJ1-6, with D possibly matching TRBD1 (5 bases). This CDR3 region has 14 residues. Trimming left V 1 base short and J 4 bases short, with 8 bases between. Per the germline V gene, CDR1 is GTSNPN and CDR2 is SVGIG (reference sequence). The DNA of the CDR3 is TGTGCCTGGAGTGAGGGGCGGTATAATTCACCCCTCCACTTT. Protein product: CAWSEGRYNSPLHF.